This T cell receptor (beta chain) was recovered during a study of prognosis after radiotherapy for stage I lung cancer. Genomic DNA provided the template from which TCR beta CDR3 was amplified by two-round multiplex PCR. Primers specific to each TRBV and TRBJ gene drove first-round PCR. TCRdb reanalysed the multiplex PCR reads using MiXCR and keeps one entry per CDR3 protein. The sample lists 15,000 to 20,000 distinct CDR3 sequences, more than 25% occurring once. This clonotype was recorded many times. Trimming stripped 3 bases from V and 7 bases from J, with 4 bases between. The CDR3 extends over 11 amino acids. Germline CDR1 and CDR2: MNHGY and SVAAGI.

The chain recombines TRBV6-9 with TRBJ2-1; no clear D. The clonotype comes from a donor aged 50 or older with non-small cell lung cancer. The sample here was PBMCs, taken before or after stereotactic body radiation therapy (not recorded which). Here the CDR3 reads CASSYLNEQFF. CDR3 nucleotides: TGTGCCAGCAGTTACCTGAATGAGCAGTTCTTC.